This TCR beta chain was retrieved from a study of spatial heterogeneity in lung cancer. Trimming pared 3 bases from V and 4 bases from J, leaving 14 bases between. Germline values: CDR1 SGHRS, CDR2 YFSETQ. The CDR3 has 15 amino acids. A few counts support this clonotype. TCRdb reprocessed the 5' RACE reads via MiXCR and lists one record per CDR3 protein. The sample carries about 44,000 distinct CDR3 sequences, around 13% recorded once. Time point indicated: sample taken at primary tumor resection. The study sequenced unsorted whole RNA from tumor, nontumor lung or frozen PBMC. This chain links TRBV5-1 with TRBJ1-5, with D possibly being TRBD1 (5 bases). The sample in question was PBMCs, obtained at surgery. This sequence originates from a male donor with early-stage non-small cell lung cancer. Here the CDR3 reads CASSSGTQPNQPQHF. DNA of the CDR3: TGCGCCAGCAGCTCCGGGACTCAGCCTAATCAGCCCCAGCATTTT.